This T cell receptor (beta chain) was sequenced during a study of blood T cell repertoires in COVID-19. Study context: PBMCs, B-cell-depleted T cells, or T cells provided the cDNA or gDNA that made up the material.

Participant-given clinical history determined each cohort assignment. Cohort 3 recovered donors had two negative PCRs, clearance, or symptom resolution. Data came from immunoSEQ multiplex PCR; TCRdb stores just in-frame clones and leaves some out. The sample comprises a few hundred thousand clones, about nine tenths of which are singletons, and 8.5% to 12% rests with the top ten. With V trimmed by 6 bases and J by 5 bases, 1 base remained unmatched. Per germline, CDR1 LNHNV and CDR2 YYDKDF (reference sequence). The CDR3 extends over 14 amino acids. The sequencing input was PBMCs or T cells enriched from blood (not recorded which). The receptor was derived from a woman between 18 and 29 years old who had recovered from COVID-19. The chain joins TRBV15 to TRBJ2-1; 13 nucleotides align to TRBD2. The CDR3 region has the DNA TGTGCCACCAGGGGGACTAGCGGGAACAATGAGCAGTTCTTC. Its translation is CATRGTSGNNEQFF.